This T cell receptor (beta chain) was obtained from a study of blood T cell repertoires in COVID-19. At the level of the study: Acute and convalescent COVID-19 specimens originated in the United States, Italy and Spain. T cells, B-cell-depleted T cells, or PBMCs supplied cDNA or gDNA.

The authors' processing: Scientists estimated how many nucleated cells there were by amplifying reference gene primers. Profiled with immunoSEQ multiplex PCR; TCRdb holds only in-frame clones, not every one. V and J calls and clone size come straight from that table; D and trimming were deduced from the DNA. The sample gives just over 250,000 clones, roughly 86% of which show up once; approximately 9.4% is in the top ten. V was shortened by 2 bases and J by 2 bases, with 10 bases between the two germline ends. The CDR3 is made up of 14 amino acids. Per germline, CDR1 PRHDT and CDR2 FYEKMQ (reference sequence).

The rearrangement joins TRBV13 to TRBJ2-7; the D is unclear. The sequence came from a man in his forties who had recovered from COVID-19. The specimen sequenced was peripheral blood. The CDR3 is CASSLSRPPYEQYF. The CDR3 coding sequence is TGTGCCAGCAGCTTAAGCAGGCCCCCCTACGAGCAGTACTTC.